This T cell receptor (beta chain) derives from a study of identical twins. This clonotype turned up a few times. Its target is unknown. Trimming at V came to 6 bases and at J to 4 bases, leaving 5 bases not matched to a gene. The CDR3 runs to 14 residues. General study findings and limits: Invariant cells of the MAIT and iNKT types might have partly distorted the zero-insertion analyses. For cord blood, abundant beta clonotypes had fewer insertions, unlike memory repertoires, which showed none.

A single record per CDR3 protein comes from TCRdb applying MiXCR to the 5' RACE reads. The sample has some 240,000 distinct CDR3 sequences; over 9.5% are singletons. The chain is built from TRBV12-3 or TRBV12-4 and TRBJ2-2; 7 bases line up with TRBD1. The TCR originated in a middle-aged man in good health. Sample: memory T cells sorted from blood. The CDR3 sequence is CASRTGLGTGELFF. Written as DNA, the CDR3 is TGTGCCAGCAGGACAGGGTTGGGCACCGGGGAGCTGTTTTTT.